Shown below are 8 T cell receptor beta chains from a single sample sequenced in a study of T cell repertoires in cytomegalovirus infection. What these receptors recognize is not known. TCRdb passed the reads through MiXCR, listing each CDR3 protein once. Here the sample spans roughly 920,000 distinct CDR3 sequences, 31% being singletons. This specimen consisted of cultured CD8+ T cells from PBMCs, obtained from culture after CMV antigen stimulation. These receptors all stem from a human donor in good health (CMV status not recorded). Some clones in this sample may be carry-over from other donors' samples.

The CDR3 is CASSIGPGTQPQHF. The CDR3 DNA reads TGTGCCAGTAGTATAGGTCCAGGGACTCAGCCCCAGCATTTT. This chain links TRBV19 with TRBJ1-5; tentatively, D is TRBD1 (5 bases). Germline V CDR1 and CDR2: LNHDA, SQIVND (reference sequence). V dropped 1 base and J dropped 6 bases, with 10 bases sitting between them. The CDR3 runs to 14 residues.

The chain links TRBV27 to TRBJ1-4, with 8 bases that match TRBD1. This CDR3 spans 16 amino acids. Germline V lookup: CDR1 MNHEY, CDR2 SMNVEV (reference sequence). Trimming took 5 bases from V and 4 from J; bases not matched to a gene: 9. This CDR3 reads CASSPTGGSFNEKLFF. CDR3 nucleotide sequence: TGTGCCAGCAGTCCTACAGGGGGATCATTTAATGAAAAACTGTTTTTT.

As regards this clonotype: This could be a read error, since a much larger clone is one nucleotide away. The V gene is TRBV7-9, the J gene TRBJ2-5; the D gene is possibly TRBD2 (5 bases). In germline, CDR1 is SEHNR, CDR2 FQNEAQ (reference sequence). The CDR3 has 14 residues. The CDR3 DNA reads as TGTGTCAGCAGCTTGGAGGAGATAACGGAGACCCAGTACTTC. Translation gives CVSSLEEITETQYF.

Many counts were recorded for this clonotype. The chain uses TRBV12-3 or TRBV12-4 and TRBJ2-2, with TRBD2 matching 11 bases. The CDR3 totals 16 residues. With 4 bases clipped from V and 0 bases from J, the junction kept 1 base outside the gene matches. The CDR3 DNA reads as TGTGCCAGCAGTTCTAGCGGGGGGTCGAACACCGGGGAGCTGTTTTTT. Translated, it gives CASSSSGGSNTGELFF.

Worth noting for this clonotype: The germline gene is not matched at one end of the junction; a read error may be the cause. DNA of the CDR3: TGTGCCAGCAACTTAGGCAGGGGGAGATGGGAGACCCAGTACTTC. Its protein product is CASNLGRGRWETQYF. This chain uses TRBV7-2 with TRBJ2-5; 7 nucleotides line up with TRBD1. There are 15 residues in the CDR3. Germline CDR1 reads SGHTA; CDR2 reads FQGNSA.

This clonotype was observed a handful of times. The rearrangement links TRBV4-2 to TRBJ1-1; 10 bases fit TRBD1. Germline V gene data show CDR1 as LGHNA and CDR2 as YNFKEQ. Trimming cost V 4 bases and J 7 bases; bases outside gene matches: 12. CDR3 length equals 16 residues. The CDR3 loop reads CASSRDRGLSLGEAFF. CDR3 bases: TGTGCCAGCAGCCGGGACAGGGGTCTATCACTAGGTGAAGCTTTCTTT.

This clonotype was observed at least ten times. The chain uses TRBV7-6 and TRBJ1-2; no reliable D call. CDR3 length equals 16 residues. Between the trimmed V and J ends, which lost 2 bases and 2 bases, there was a span of 15 bases. Germline CDR1 is SGHVS and CDR2 is FNYEAQ. CDR3 sequence: CASSLSAGARNYGYTF. For the CDR3, the DNA is TGTGCCAGCAGCTTATCTGCAGGAGCCAGAAACTATGGCTACACCTTC.

As to this clonotype: Its ends do not fully match the called genes, so a read error is possible. The chain uses TRBV4-3 and TRBJ2-1; perhaps TRBD2 as D (6 bases). Germline values: CDR1 LGHNA, CDR2 YSLEER. The CDR3 length is 17 residues. The CDR3 is CASSQVMMDYKHNEQFF. The CDR3 nucleotides are TGCGCCAGCAGTCAAGTAATGATGGACTACAAGCACAATGAGCAGTTCTTC.